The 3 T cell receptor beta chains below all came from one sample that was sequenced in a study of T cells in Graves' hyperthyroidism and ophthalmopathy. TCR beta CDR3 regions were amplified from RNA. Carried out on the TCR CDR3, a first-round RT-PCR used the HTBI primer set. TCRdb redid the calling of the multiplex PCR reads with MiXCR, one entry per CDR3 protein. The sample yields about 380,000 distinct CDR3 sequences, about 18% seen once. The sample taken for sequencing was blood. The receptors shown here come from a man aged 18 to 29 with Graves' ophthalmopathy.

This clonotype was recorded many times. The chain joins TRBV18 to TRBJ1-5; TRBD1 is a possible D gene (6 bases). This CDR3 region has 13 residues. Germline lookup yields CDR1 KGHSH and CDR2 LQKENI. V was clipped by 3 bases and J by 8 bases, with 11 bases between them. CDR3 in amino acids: CASSPGTREPQHF. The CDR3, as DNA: TGTGCCAGCTCACCCGGGACAAGGGAGCCCCAGCATTTT.

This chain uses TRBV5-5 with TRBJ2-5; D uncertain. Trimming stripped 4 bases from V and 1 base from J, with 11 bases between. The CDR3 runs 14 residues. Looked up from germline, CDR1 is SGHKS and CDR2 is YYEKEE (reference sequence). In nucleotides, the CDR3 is TGTGCCAGCAGCCCCCCCCCTAGCCAAGAGACCCAGTACTTC. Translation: CASSPPPSQETQYF.

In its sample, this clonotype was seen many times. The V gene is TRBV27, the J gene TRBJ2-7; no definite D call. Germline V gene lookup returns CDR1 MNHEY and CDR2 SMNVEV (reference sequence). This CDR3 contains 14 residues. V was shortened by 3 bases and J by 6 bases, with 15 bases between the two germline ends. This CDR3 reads CASSLAQVVGEQYF. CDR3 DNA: TGTGCCAGCAGTTTGGCCCAGGTTGTCGGCGAGCAGTACTTC.